This TCR beta chain was captured in a study of T cell responses to AZD1222 COVID-19 vaccine. Study as a whole: Second-dose intervals of approximately 4 or approximately 12 weeks were pooled.

This CDR3 has 14 amino acids. Per the germline V gene, CDR1 is MNHNS and CDR2 is SASEGT. Assay: immunoSEQ multiplex PCR; the TCRdb copy retains only in-frame clones and omits some. The sample consists of more than 95,000 clones, roughly 88% of them appearing once. Study-wide points: Possibly, clonal diversity was underestimated; donors were largely white British and included more females.

This clone was found once. Its antigen is still unknown. The junction does not match germline at one end; this may be a read error. The input for sequencing was peripheral blood, taken on day 0 of AZD1222 vaccination. This receptor was obtained from an adult in good health. This chain connects TRBV6-1 to TRBJ2-7; perhaps TRBD1 as D (5 bases). The CDR3 bases are TGTGTCAGCAGTGAGAGGACACCGACCTACGAGCAGTACTTC. Translating gives CVSSERTPTYEQYF.